This is a list of T cell receptor beta chains from one sample in a study of shared clonotypes between healthy human individuals. The data were produced by immunoSEQ multiplex PCR, yet TCRdb's version contains in-frame clones alone and is incomplete. This table has roughly 1.4 million clones, approximately 98.5% appearing once. What was sequenced was naive CD4+ T cells sorted from blood. These receptors were collected from a man aged 25 to 40 in good health. CDR3s include the opening cysteine and the closing phenylalanine or tryptophan. Fields, in order: D gene, V gene, clone size, J gene, CDR3 DNA, CDR3 protein. The D gene is left open where the match is weak. Not all rows give a size; the values are once, few, many and, for expanded clones, a class.

>TRBD1|TRBV18|-|TRBJ1-2
TGTGCCAGCTCACCGATTCCGGGACAGGGGGTCTATGGCTACACCTTC
CASSPIPGQGVYGYTF
>-|TRBV13|-|TRBJ1-1
TGTGCCAGCAGCACCCGAGGCACTGAAGCTTTCTTT
CASSTRGTEAFF
>-|TRBV7-3|-|TRBJ1-2
TGTGCCAGCAGCTCTGGGGTAGAGTATGGCTACACCTTC
CASSSGVEYGYTF
>-|TRBV15|-|TRBJ2-5
TGTGCCACCAGTAAGCAGGGAGACCCGTACCAAGAGACCCAGTACTTC
CATSKQGDPYQETQYF
>-|TRBV30|-|TRBJ2-7
TGTGCCTGGAGTGATAGCTATTTGGTCGAGCAGTACTTC
CAWSDSYLVEQYF
>-|TRBV2|once|TRBJ2-7
TGTGCCAGGGATCGACAGCCCGGCGGTTTCTCCTACGAGCAGTACTTC
CARDRQPGGFSYEQYF
>TRBD1|TRBV5-1|-|TRBJ2-5
TGCGCCAGCAGCTTCGGGACAGCCTGGGAAGAGACCCAGTACTTC
CASSFGTAWEETQYF
>-|TRBV2|-|TRBJ1-5
TGTGCCAGCAATTTGGACGGCTCAAGGCCCCAGCATTTT
CASNLDGSRPQHF
>TRBD1|TRBV7-2|-|TRBJ2-7
TGTGCCAGCAGCCCGGGACAGGGTCCCTTCGAGCAGTACTTC
CASSPGQGPFEQYF
>-|TRBV29-1|once|TRBJ2-5
TGCAGCGTTGAAATCCAGTCTGGGGAGACCCAGTACTTC
CSVEIQSGETQYF